The 19 T cell receptor beta chains below come from one sample, sequenced in a study of T cells after yellow fever vaccination. MiXCR was run by TCRdb on the 5' RACE reads, yielding one entry per CDR3 protein. The sample consists of around 590,000 distinct CDR3 sequences, 10% to 15% of them appearing once. The sample consisted of PBMCs, taken on the day of the yellow fever booster vaccination. The receptor set was obtained from a young man who received the YFV17D yellow fever vaccine.

The chain links TRBV11-2 to TRBJ2-3, with a possible D match to TRBD2 (6 bases). Trimming cost V 4 bases and J 3 bases, with 17 bases left between them. Per the germline V gene, CDR1 is SGHAT and CDR2 is FQNNGV. The CDR3 is 16 amino acids. The CDR3 is CASSSPLRLDTDTQYF. CDR3 bases: TGTGCCAGCAGCTCCCCCCTCAGACTAGATACAGATACGCAGTATTTT. The complete variable domain, with remaining parts taken from reference TRBV11-2 and TRBJ2-3, reads EAGVAQSPRYKIIEKRQSVAFWCNPISGHATLYWYQQILGQGPKLLIQFQNNGVVDDSQLPKDRFSAERLKGVDSTLKIQPAKLEDSAVYLCASSSPLRLDTDTQYFGPGTRLTVL.

This chain links TRBV7-2 with TRBJ2-7; D uncertain. From germline, CDR1 is SGHTA and CDR2 FQGNSA. V was trimmed by 5 bases and J by 6 bases, leaving 11 bases between them. CDR3 length equals 12 residues. CDR3 loop: CASSRTPGEQYF. The DNA of the CDR3 is TGTGCCAGCAGCCGGACCCCTGGCGAGCAGTACTTC.

Ten or more counts support this clonotype. The J gene is TRBJ2-3, the V gene TRBV28; 8 positions agree with TRBD1. The germline gives CDR1 MDHEN, CDR2 SYDVKM. Losses at the gene ends were 5 bases for V and 5 bases for J; bases not matched to a gene: 3. This CDR3 contains 13 residues. The CDR3 coding sequence is TGTGCCAGCAGTCGCAGGGGGCAAGATACGCAGTATTTT. This codes for CASSRRGQDTQYF.

This clonotype was found a few times. The gene calls are TRBV5-1 and TRBJ1-2; D uncertain. CDR3 length: 16 amino acids. V shed 0 bases and J shed 7 bases, with 19 bases lying between them. The germline gives CDR1 SGHRS, CDR2 YFSETQ. In DNA, the CDR3 is TGCGCCAGCAGCTTGGTTGTCTCGGAAGGCCTCCTTGGCTACACCTTC. Protein product: CASSLVVSEGLLGYTF.

This clonotype occurred a few times. J is TRBJ1-2 and V is TRBV30, with TRBD1 identical over 10 bases. The trim removed 4 bases at V and 4 bases at J, leaving 9 bases unmatched. CDR3 size: 15 residues. CDR1 and CDR2 (germline): GTSNPN, SVGIG (reference sequence). CDR3 in amino acids: CAWNLGDRGTYGYTF. The DNA of the CDR3 is TGTGCCTGGAACCTGGGGGACAGGGGCACCTATGGCTACACCTTC. Full variable domain (rest looked up from reference TRBV30 and TRBJ1-2): SQTIHQWPATLVQPVGSPLSLECTVEGTSNPNLYWYRQAAGRGLQLLFYSVGIGQISSEVPQNLSASRPQDRQFILSSKKLLLSDSGFYLCAWNLGDRGTYGYTFGSGTRLTVV.

A few counts support this clonotype. The chain links TRBV12-3 or TRBV12-4 to TRBJ2-3, with 16 bases fitting TRBD2. V was pared by 7 bases and J by 3 bases, with 10 bases of the junction left unmatched. This CDR3 is 18 amino acids long. In DNA, the CDR3 is TGTGCCAGCAAACCCGGGACTAGCGGGAGGGCCAGAACAGATACGCAGTATTTT. Residues: CASKPGTSGRARTDTQYF.

This chain uses TRBV20-1 with TRBJ2-3; 10 nucleotides line up with TRBD2. Per the germline V gene, CDR1 is DFQATT and CDR2 is SNEGSKA (reference sequence). Trimming cost V 0 bases and J 1 base; bases outside gene matches: 4. The CDR3 loop spans 16 amino acids. The CDR3 bases are TGCAGTGCTAGAGATGTACTAGCGGGACGCACAGATACGCAGTATTTT. It encodes CSARDVLAGRTDTQYF.

This clonotype was observed at least ten times. The chain is built from TRBV20-1 and TRBJ2-1, with unresolved D. V lost 8 bases and J lost 5, with 13 bases in between. The CDR3 is 12 residues long. CDR1 and CDR2 (germline): DFQATT, SNEGSKA (reference sequence). The CDR3 sequence is CSLDDGHNEQFF. CDR3 sequence (DNA): TGCAGTCTGGACGACGGACACAATGAGCAGTTCTTC.

V is TRBV6-1 and J is TRBJ2-1, with D unresolved. Trimming stripped 5 bases from V and 0 bases from J, with 11 bases between. The V gene's germline CDR1 is MNHNS and CDR2 SASEGT. This CDR3 region has 15 residues. This chain's CDR3 is CASSPHEYSYNEQFF. The CDR3, as DNA: TGTGCCAGCAGTCCCCACGAGTACTCCTACAATGAGCAGTTCTTC.

The sample holds a few counts of this clonotype. The chain recombines TRBV18 with TRBJ1-1, with unresolved D. V lost 0 bases to trimming and J lost 2 bases, with 7 bases between them. Per the germline V gene, CDR1 is KGHSH and CDR2 is LQKENI. The CDR3 loop spans 14 amino acids. CDR3: CASSPPGLNTEAFF. CDR3 bases: TGTGCCAGCTCACCACCGGGCCTTAACACTGAAGCTTTCTTT.

A few counts support this clonotype. The chain recombines TRBV14 with TRBJ2-2; D unresolved. Germline CDR1 reads SGHDN; CDR2 reads FVKESK. The CDR3 sequence is 13 residues long. The V end was cut by 4 bases, the J end by 5 bases, with 8 bases between. Written as DNA, the CDR3 is TGTGCCAGCAGCCGCAGCCAAACCGGGGAGCTGTTTTTT. This gives the protein CASSRSQTGELFF.

This clonotype has a handful of counts. The rearrangement links TRBV6-5 to TRBJ2-3, with 8 bases that match TRBD2. Germline CDR1 reads MNHEY; CDR2 reads SVGAGI. The V gene end was trimmed by 4 bases and the J gene end by 0 bases; junction bases not matched to a gene: 6. The CDR3 has 16 residues. CDR3 sequence reads: CASSSLAGRSTDTQYF. The DNA of the CDR3 is TGTGCCAGCAGTTCCCTAGCGGGCCGAAGCACAGATACGCAGTATTTT.

Concerning this clonotype itself: Because it lacks the conserved phenylalanine or tryptophan at the end, this CDR3 is likely a read error. The chain employs TRBV12-3 or TRBV12-4 and TRBJ1-1; 10 bases are a match to TRBD1. With 5 bases clipped from V and 4 bases from J, the junction kept 7 bases outside the gene matches. The CDR3 has 15 residues. CDR3 loop: CASSRGTGEGTEAFL. DNA of the CDR3: TGTGCCAGCAGTCGAGGGACAGGGGAGGGCACTGAAGCTTTCTTA.

This chain joins TRBV10-3 and TRBJ2-7; no reliable D call. Germline CDR1 and CDR2: ENHRY and SYGVKD. The V end lost 3 bases, the J end lost 2 bases, and 14 bases lay between the germline ends. The CDR3 is 15 residues long. CDR3 sequence reads: CAISESDASAYEQYF. The CDR3 region has the DNA TGTGCCATCAGTGAAAGTGATGCGAGTGCCTACGAGCAGTACTTC.

The chain is built from TRBV7-8 and TRBJ1-2; unclear D gene. Germline V gene lookup returns CDR1 SGHVS and CDR2 FQNEAQ. The CDR3 spans 12 residues. The V gene lost 8 bases and the J gene lost 4 bases, with 11 bases spanning the gap. This CDR3 is CASARVGYGYTF. Written as DNA, the CDR3 is TGTGCCAGCGCTAGGGTGGGCTATGGCTACACCTTC.

V gene TRBV27 combines with J gene TRBJ1-5, with no clear D. The CDR3 is 14 residues long. Germline V CDR1 and CDR2: MNHEY, SMNVEV (reference sequence). V lost 3 bases and J lost 2, with 8 bases in between. The CDR3 sequence is CASSLLAGNQPQHF. CDR3 sequence (DNA): TGTGCCAGCAGTTTGTTGGCCGGCAATCAGCCCCAGCATTTT.

This clonotype occurred a few times. The chain uses TRBV20-1 and TRBJ2-2; weak D call: TRBD1 (7 bases). Germline CDR1 is DFQATT and CDR2 is SNEGSKA (reference sequence). Trimming stripped 3 bases from V and 4 bases from J, with 12 bases between. The CDR3 loop spans 14 amino acids. The CDR3 region is CSASAGGSTGELFF. CDR3 DNA: TGCAGTGCTAGCGCAGGGGGGAGCACCGGGGAGCTGTTTTTT.

There are many counts of this clonotype. J is TRBJ2-1 and V is TRBV7-9; D possibly uses TRBD1 or TRBD2 (6 bases each). Germline CDR1 reads SEHNR; CDR2 reads FQNEAQ (reference sequence). Trimming cost V 0 bases and J 9 bases, with 9 bases left between them. This CDR3 spans 13 amino acids. CDR3 in amino acids: CASSLAGGGEQFF. The CDR3 DNA follows: TGTGCCAGCAGCTTAGCGGGGGGCGGTGAGCAGTTCTTC.

This clonotype was counted ten times or more. The CDR3 DNA is TGTGCCAGCAGTTTAGAGGGCAGGGACAATCAGCCCCAGCATTTT. It specifies CASSLEGRDNQPQHF. The rearrangement links TRBV12-3 or TRBV12-4 to TRBJ1-5; D may be TRBD1 (5 bases). V lost 1 base and J lost 3, with 10 bases in between. The CDR3 contains 15 residues.